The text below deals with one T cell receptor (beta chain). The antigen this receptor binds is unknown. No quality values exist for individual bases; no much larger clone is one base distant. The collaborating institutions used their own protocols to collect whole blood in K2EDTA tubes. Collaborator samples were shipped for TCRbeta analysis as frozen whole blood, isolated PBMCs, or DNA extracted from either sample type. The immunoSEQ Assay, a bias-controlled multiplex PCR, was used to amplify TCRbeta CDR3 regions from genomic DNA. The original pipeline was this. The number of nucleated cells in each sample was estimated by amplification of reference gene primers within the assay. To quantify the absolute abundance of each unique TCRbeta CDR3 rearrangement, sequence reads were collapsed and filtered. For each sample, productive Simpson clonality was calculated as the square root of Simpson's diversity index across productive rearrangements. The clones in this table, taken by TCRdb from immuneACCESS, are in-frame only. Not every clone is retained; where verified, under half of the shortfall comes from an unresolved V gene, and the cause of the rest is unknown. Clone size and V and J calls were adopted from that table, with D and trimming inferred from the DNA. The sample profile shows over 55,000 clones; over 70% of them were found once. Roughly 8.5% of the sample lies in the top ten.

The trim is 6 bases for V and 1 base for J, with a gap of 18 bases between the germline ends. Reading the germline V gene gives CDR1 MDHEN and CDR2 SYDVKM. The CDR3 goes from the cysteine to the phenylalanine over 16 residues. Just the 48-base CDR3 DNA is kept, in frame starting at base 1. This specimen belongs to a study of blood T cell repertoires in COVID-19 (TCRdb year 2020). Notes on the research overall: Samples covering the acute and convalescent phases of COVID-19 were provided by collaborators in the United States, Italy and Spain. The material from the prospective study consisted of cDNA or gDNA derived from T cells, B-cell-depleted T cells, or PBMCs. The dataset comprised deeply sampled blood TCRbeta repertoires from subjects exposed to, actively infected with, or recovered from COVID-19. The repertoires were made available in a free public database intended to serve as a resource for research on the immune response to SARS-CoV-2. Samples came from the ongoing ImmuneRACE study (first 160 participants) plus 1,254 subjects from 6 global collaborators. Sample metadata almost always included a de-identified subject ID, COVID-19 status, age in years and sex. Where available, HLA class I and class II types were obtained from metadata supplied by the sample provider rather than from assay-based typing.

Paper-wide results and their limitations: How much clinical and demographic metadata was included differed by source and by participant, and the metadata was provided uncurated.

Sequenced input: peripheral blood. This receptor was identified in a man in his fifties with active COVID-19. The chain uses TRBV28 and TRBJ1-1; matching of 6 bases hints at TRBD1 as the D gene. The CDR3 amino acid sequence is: CASSRTRGGANTEAFF. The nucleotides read TGTGCCAGCAGCCGTACCCGGGGGGGGGCGAACACTGAAGCTTTCTTT.